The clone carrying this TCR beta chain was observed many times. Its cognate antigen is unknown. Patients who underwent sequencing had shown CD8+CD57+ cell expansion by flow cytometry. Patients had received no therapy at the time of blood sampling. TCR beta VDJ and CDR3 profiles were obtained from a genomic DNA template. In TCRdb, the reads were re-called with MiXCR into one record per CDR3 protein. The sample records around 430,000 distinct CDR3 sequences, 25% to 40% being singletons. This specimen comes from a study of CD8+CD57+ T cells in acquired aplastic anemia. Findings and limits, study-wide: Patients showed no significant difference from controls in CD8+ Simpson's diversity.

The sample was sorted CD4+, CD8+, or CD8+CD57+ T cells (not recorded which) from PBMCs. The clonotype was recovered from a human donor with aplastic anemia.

CDR3 loop: CASSEGATGYTF. The CDR3 coding sequence is TGTGCCAGCAGTGAGGGGGCTACCGGCTACACCTTC. The rearrangement links TRBV2 to TRBJ1-2, with TRBD1 as a possible D gene (6 bases). There are 12 residues in the CDR3. The V gene's germline CDR1 is SNHLY and CDR2 FYNNEI. The V and J ends lost 3 bases and 8 bases respectively, with 10 bases between them.